This is a list of T cell receptor beta chains from one sample in a study of shared clonotypes between healthy human individuals. TCRdb keeps only in-frame clones here, not all; method: immunoSEQ multiplex PCR. This sample carries fewer than 850,000 clones, about 96% of them seen once, and the ten largest clones take about 0.25%. Material for sequencing was naive CD8+ T cells sorted from blood. These receptors originate from a man aged 25 to 40 in good health. Each CDR3 is given with its conserved first and last residue. D genes are given only for firm matches. The size field is filled for only some rows; it gives once, few, many or a size class.

abundance,d_gene,len,v_gene,j_gene,CDR3nt,CDR3aa
-,-,12,TRBV28,TRBJ2-7,TGTGCCAGCAGCCCAAGCTCCTACGAGCAGTACTTC,CASSPSSYEQYF
-,TRBD1,13,TRBV6-1,TRBJ2-7,TGTGCCAGCACCCGAGGACAGGGTACTAAGCAGTACTTC,CASTRGQGTKQYF
-,-,14,TRBV5-6,TRBJ1-5,TGTGCCAGCAGCTGGGGAGTTAGCAATCAGCCCCAGCATTTT,CASSWGVSNQPQHF
-,-,15,TRBV27,TRBJ2-5,TGTGCCAGCAGTTTAAACCTTCTAGGTCAAGAGACCCAGTACTTC,CASSLNLLGQETQYF
-,TRBD1,15,TRBV5-1,TRBJ1-2,TGCGCCAGCAGCTCAAACCGGGACAGAGGATATGGCTACACCTTC,CASSSNRDRGYGYTF
-,-,13,TRBV4-1,TRBJ2-7,TGCGCCAGCAGCCTTCAGTCCACCTACGAGCAGTACTTC,CASSLQSTYEQYF
-,-,12,TRBV27,TRBJ2-7,TGTGCCAGCAGTCGGACATCAGGCGAGCAGTACTTC,CASSRTSGEQYF
-,-,13,TRBV7-2,TRBJ2-5,TGTGCCAGCAGCTTAGCCGTTAAAGAGACCCAGTACTTC,CASSLAVKETQYF
-,-,11,TRBV5-6,TRBJ2-5,TGTGCCAGCAGCTTGGAGGCGACCCAGTACTTC,CASSLEATQYF
-,TRBD1,17,TRBV5-4,TRBJ2-7,TGTGCCAGCAGCCGTCCTAACCGGGACAGGGGGCGTTACGAGCAGTACTTC,CASSRPNRDRGRYEQYF
-,-,15,TRBV4-2,TRBJ2-3,TGTGCCAGCAGCCATAGCGGCCACAGCACAGATACGCAGTATTTT,CASSHSGHSTDTQYF
-,-,15,TRBV5-6,TRBJ2-7,TGTGCCAGCAGCTTTGGCCAGACATACACCTACGAGCAGTACTTC,CASSFGQTYTYEQYF
-,-,14,TRBV28,TRBJ1-2,TGTGCCAGCAGCTCAACGGGGGGATACTATGGCTACACCTTC,CASSSTGGYYGYTF
-,-,17,TRBV4-2,TRBJ2-2,TGTGCCAGCAGCCCCCTACTCGGGCTAGCGAACACCGGGGAGCTGTTTTTT,CASSPLLGLANTGELFF
-,-,14,TRBV6-6,TRBJ1-5,TGTGCCAGCAGCTCAGGGCCTAGCAATCAGCCCCAGCATTTT,CASSSGPSNQPQHF
-,-,14,TRBV2,TRBJ2-7,TGTGCCAGCAGTGATCTTAGATTCTCCTACGAGCAGTACTTC,CASSDLRFSYEQYF
-,-,15,TRBV4-2,TRBJ2-2,TGTGCCAGCAGCCAAGAGTTGACGCCGTCCGGGGAGCTGTTTTTT,CASSQELTPSGELFF
once,TRBD1,15,TRBV13,TRBJ2-3,TGTGCCAGCAGCCCCCCGGGACAGGGGTTAGATACGCAGTATTTT,CASSPPGQGLDTQYF
-,TRBD1,16,TRBV25-1,TRBJ2-5,TGTGCCAGCGACTGGCCACAGGGGGCCGGGCAAGAGACCCAGTACTTC,CASDWPQGAGQETQYF
-,-,19,TRBV11-2,TRBJ2-2,TGTGCCAGCAGCTTAGACCCAGGAGGGGGGAGCGCGAACACCGGGGAGCTGTTTTTT,CASSLDPGGGSANTGELFF
-,-,13,TRBV6-5,TRBJ2-1,TGTGCCAGCAGTCCTCCGGGACTTAATGAGCAGTTCTTC,CASSPPGLNEQFF
-,-,14,TRBV28,TRBJ1-1,TGTGCCAGCAGGGAACAGGGACTCGTCACTGAAGCTTTCTTT,CASREQGLVTEAFF
-,-,11,TRBV7-6,TRBJ2-5,TGTGCCACTCAATACCAAGAGACCCAGTACTTC,CATQYQETQYF
-,TRBD1,15,TRBV4-2,TRBJ1-1,TGTGCCAGCAGCCAAGTTTCGACAGGGAGCACTGAAGCTTTCTTT,CASSQVSTGSTEAFF
-,-,14,TRBV7-6,TRBJ2-1,TGTGCCAGCAGCTTAAGGTTAGGGGACAATGAGCAGTTCTTC,CASSLRLGDNEQFF
once,-,12,TRBV7-9,TRBJ1-1,TGTGCCAGCAGCTTAGGGTCGACTGAAGCTTTCTTT,CASSLGSTEAFF
once,TRBD1,20,TRBV9,TRBJ2-7,TGTGCCAGCAGCGTAGCGGGATATAGAAGCTCCGGGACAGGGGATTACGAGCAGTACTTC,CASSVAGYRSSGTGDYEQYF
-,-,14,TRBV15,TRBJ2-7,TGTGCCACCAGCAGAGGAGAGGCCTCCTACGAGCAGTACTTC,CATSRGEASYEQYF
few,-,12,TRBV7-9,TRBJ2-4,TGTGCCAGCAGCTTATTCGGGGACATTCAGTACTTC,CASSLFGDIQYF
-,TRBD2,16,TRBV4-2,TRBJ2-7,TGTGCCAGCAGCCTGAGCGGGGGGGACTGGGGCTACGAGCAGTACTTC,CASSLSGGDWGYEQYF
-,-,12,TRBV9,TRBJ2-7,TGTGCCAGCAGTCGGGGGGCCCGCGAGCAGTACTTC,CASSRGAREQYF
-,-,13,TRBV7-2,TRBJ2-7,TGTGCCAGCAGCTCCACCCTCTTCTACGAGCAGTACTTC,CASSSTLFYEQYF
-,-,16,TRBV7-2,TRBJ2-1,TGTGCCAGCAGCTTAGTTGCCGGGACTCCCCTCAATGAGCAGTTCTTC,CASSLVAGTPLNEQFF
-,-,14,TRBV7-9,TRBJ1-4,TGTGCCAGCAGCTCATGGGACGGGTTTGAAAAACTGTTTTTT,CASSSWDGFEKLFF
-,-,12,TRBV27,TRBJ2-7,TGTGCCAGCAGTCTTATAGGAGACGAGCAGTACTTC,CASSLIGDEQYF
-,TRBD2,17,TRBV10-2,TRBJ2-3,TGCGCCAGCAGGGGGACGGGACTAGCGGGATTGGCAGATACGCAGTATTTT,CASRGTGLAGLADTQYF
-,-,16,TRBV25-1,TRBJ2-7,TGTGCCAGCAGTGAATATGGTTTAGCGGACTCTTACGAGCAGTACTTC,CASSEYGLADSYEQYF
-,TRBD1,15,TRBV9,TRBJ1-2,TGTGCCAGCAGCCTAGGGACAGGGCAGGACTATGGCTACACCTTC,CASSLGTGQDYGYTF
-,TRBD1,17,TRBV4-3,TRBJ2-7,TGCGCCAGCAGTCAGGACCCTTCCCGACAGGGAAATTACGAGCAGTACTTC,CASSQDPSRQGNYEQYF
-,-,15,TRBV6-5,TRBJ2-1,TGTGCCAGCAGTTTCGGGGCAATTAGGTACAATGAGCAGTTCTTC,CASSFGAIRYNEQFF
-,TRBD2,12,TRBV2,TRBJ2-1,TGTGCCAGCAGTGATGGGGGGGATGAGCAGTTCTTC,CASSDGGDEQFF
-,-,12,TRBV9,TRBJ2-3,TGTGCCAGCAGCGCGACCACAGATACGCAGTATTTT,CASSATTDTQYF
-,TRBD2,16,TRBV4-3,TRBJ2-1,TGCGCCAGCAGCCAAGATGAGACTAGCGGGGACAATGAGCAGTTCTTC,CASSQDETSGDNEQFF
-,TRBD1,17,TRBV4-1,TRBJ2-7,TGCGCCAGCAGCCAAGGTCCGGTTACAGGGGGCTTCTACGAGCAGTACTTC,CASSQGPVTGGFYEQYF
-,-,11,TRBV25-1,TRBJ2-7,TGTGCCAGCAGTAAAGGAGGAGTGCAGTACTTC,CASSKGGVQYF
-,-,13,TRBV7-8,TRBJ2-5,TGTGCCCTCAGGGCCGGGTCGGGGGAGACCCAGTACTTC,CALRAGSGETQYF
once,-,16,TRBV29-1,TRBJ1-2,TGCAGCGTTGAAGATCTTCTCTTGCGGGTTGACTATGGCTACACCTTC,CSVEDLLLRVDYGYTF
-,-,16,TRBV27,TRBJ2-2,TGTGCCAGCAGTGCGGGTTTCGTGGTTCGGACCGGGGAGCTGTTTTTT,CASSAGFVVRTGELFF
-,-,13,TRBV6-1,TRBJ2-7,TGTGCCAGCAGTGAAGGGAGTTCCTACGAGCAGTACTTC,CASSEGSSYEQYF
once,TRBD2,15,TRBV6-5,TRBJ2-1,TGTGCCAGCAGTCCGTTCGCGGGAGGAAACAATGAGCAGTTCTTC,CASSPFAGGNNEQFF
-,-,13,TRBV7-6,TRBJ2-5,TGTGCCAGCAGCGTTGCCTGGAAAGAGACCCAGTACTTC,CASSVAWKETQYF
-,TRBD2,16,TRBV2,TRBJ2-2,TGTGCCAGCAGTGAAGGGGATAGGGAGGGCACCGGGGAGCTGTTTTTT,CASSEGDREGTGELFF
-,TRBD2,16,TRBV27,TRBJ2-1,TGTGCCAGCAGTTTAGGGACTAGCGGGAGCGTAAATGAGCAGTTCTTC,CASSLGTSGSVNEQFF
-,-,15,TRBV5-6,TRBJ1-3,TGTGCCAGCAGCTTTAGCCCGTCGGCTGGAAACACCATATATTTT,CASSFSPSAGNTIYF